This T cell receptor beta chain was profiled in a study of blood T cells in healthy people across ages. Each sample yielded at least 6 million isolated PBMCs. For the second PCR, which ran for roughly 6 to 12 cycles, a sample-barcoded 5' primer and a J-beta primer mix were used. Every cDNA was tagged by a template-switch adaptor with 12 random nucleotides. Each CDR3 protein gets one entry after TCRdb re-called the 5' RACE reads with MiXCR. The profile shows 700,000 or so distinct CDR3 sequences, around two fifths of them singletons. Notes on the study in general: The study found more naive CD4+ cells and higher diversity in long-lived than aged donors. Age showed a roughly linear inverse relationship with TCR beta diversity per million T cells.

In regard to this clonotype: Its specificity is unknown. The junction shows a germline mismatch at one end, possibly a read error.

The CDR3 extends over 13 amino acids. Germline-derived CDR1 and CDR2 are DFQATT and SNEGSKA (reference sequence). Source material: blood. V gene TRBV20-1 combines with J gene TRBJ2-5; D call uncertain. This clonotype originated in a man aged 80 or over in good health. The CDR3 DNA reads TGCAGTGCTGGAGACCACGTCGAAGAGACCCAGTACTTC. Translated: CSAGDHVEETQYF.